Listed below are T cell receptor beta chains from one sample, sequenced in a study of T cell responses to AZD1222 COVID-19 vaccine. Sequencing was performed with immunoSEQ multiplex PCR; in TCRdb, only in-frame clones are kept and a portion is missing. This sample has under 100,000 clones, with 88% found just once. The sequencing used peripheral blood, collected on day 0 of AZD1222 vaccination. Every receptor here comes from an adult in good health. Both conserved end residues are part of each CDR3. The order of the fields is D gene, J gene, V gene, CDR3 protein. D genes are given only for firm matches.

D gene: -; J gene: TRBJ1-1; V gene: TRBV19; CDR3 protein: CASRDLRGRMGAFF
D gene: -; J gene: TRBJ1-6; V gene: TRBV28; CDR3 protein: CASSLISGSPLHF
D gene: -; J gene: TRBJ2-7; V gene: TRBV5-1; CDR3 protein: CASSLESSYEQYF
D gene: -; J gene: TRBJ1-1; V gene: TRBV5-1; CDR3 protein: CATKRVMNTEAFF
D gene: -; J gene: TRBJ2-1; V gene: TRBV5-4; CDR3 protein: CASSYDQGIGNEQFF
D gene: TRBD2; J gene: TRBJ2-3; V gene: TRBV7-2; CDR3 protein: CASSLGAGATDTQYF
D gene: -; J gene: TRBJ2-1; V gene: TRBV5-5; CDR3 protein: CASSFEAGRWDEQFF
D gene: TRBD1; J gene: TRBJ1-2; V gene: TRBV4-2; CDR3 protein: CASSQQTGTGGYGYTF
D gene: TRBD1; J gene: TRBJ1-1; V gene: TRBV29-1; CDR3 protein: CSVGPRGLTEAFF
D gene: -; J gene: TRBJ1-2; V gene: TRBV7-3; CDR3 protein: CASSPGQSYGYTF
D gene: -; J gene: TRBJ2-1; V gene: TRBV9; CDR3 protein: CASSNRVGPYNEQFF
D gene: -; J gene: TRBJ1-4; V gene: TRBV10-3; CDR3 protein: CAISVDGNNEKLFF
D gene: -; J gene: TRBJ1-6; V gene: TRBV4-2; CDR3 protein: CASSQGDGGDSPLHF
D gene: -; J gene: TRBJ2-7; V gene: TRBV6-5; CDR3 protein: CASSYTSSSYEQYF
D gene: TRBD2; J gene: TRBJ2-5; V gene: TRBV7-2; CDR3 protein: CASSLGRLAGGVQETQYF
D gene: -; J gene: TRBJ1-2; V gene: TRBV29-1; CDR3 protein: CSVDIQGNYGYTF
D gene: -; J gene: TRBJ2-7; V gene: TRBV6-4; CDR3 protein: CASSRDRGSYEQYF
D gene: -; J gene: TRBJ2-5; V gene: TRBV24-1; CDR3 protein: CATSDLSGIQETQYF
D gene: -; J gene: TRBJ2-7; V gene: TRBV5-5; CDR3 protein: CASSLARGIRTYEQYF
D gene: -; J gene: TRBJ2-5; V gene: TRBV28; CDR3 protein: CASSLGQEETQYF
D gene: TRBD1; J gene: TRBJ1-2; V gene: TRBV19; CDR3 protein: CASSISTGVYGYTF
D gene: TRBD1; J gene: TRBJ1-1; V gene: TRBV6-1; CDR3 protein: CASSGWDRVGNTEAFF
D gene: -; J gene: TRBJ1-2; V gene: TRBV6-5; CDR3 protein: CASSYSGSTNYGYTF
D gene: -; J gene: TRBJ2-5; V gene: TRBV11-2; CDR3 protein: CASSLGRTEETQYF
D gene: -; J gene: TRBJ2-3; V gene: TRBV6-5; CDR3 protein: CASSYWDTQYF
D gene: -; J gene: TRBJ2-5; V gene: TRBV20-1; CDR3 protein: CSVKRQETQYF
D gene: -; J gene: TRBJ2-7; V gene: TRBV12-3/TRBV12-4; CDR3 protein: CASSSYPFQYF
D gene: -; J gene: TRBJ1-4; V gene: TRBV4-2; CDR3 protein: CASSQQGTNEKLFF
D gene: -; J gene: TRBJ2-1; V gene: TRBV7-5; CDR3 protein: CARSAKRRTPAFDEQFF
D gene: -; J gene: TRBJ1-5; V gene: TRBV29-1; CDR3 protein: CSVGEGGGSSQPQHF
D gene: -; J gene: TRBJ1-1; V gene: TRBV4-1; CDR3 protein: CASSQEPQGYTEAFF
D gene: -; J gene: TRBJ1-1; V gene: TRBV9; CDR3 protein: CASSVVGSGNTEAFF
D gene: -; J gene: TRBJ2-7; V gene: TRBV5-1; CDR3 protein: CASSDRDNWYEQYF
D gene: TRBD1; J gene: TRBJ1-4; V gene: TRBV7-2; CDR3 protein: CASSRGTALTKLFF
D gene: -; J gene: TRBJ2-1; V gene: TRBV5-5; CDR3 protein: CASSWEYNEQFF
D gene: -; J gene: TRBJ2-7; V gene: TRBV15; CDR3 protein: CATSRGVGGFGYEQYF
D gene: -; J gene: TRBJ1-1; V gene: TRBV12-3/TRBV12-4; CDR3 protein: CASTKRSVEAFF
D gene: TRBD1; J gene: TRBJ2-3; V gene: TRBV5-1; CDR3 protein: CASHPGQGYSSTDTQYF
D gene: -; J gene: TRBJ2-5; V gene: TRBV2; CDR3 protein: CASSPGTRWTQYF
D gene: -; J gene: TRBJ1-2; V gene: TRBV3-1/TRBV3-2; CDR3 protein: CASSQDRGPYGYTF
D gene: -; J gene: TRBJ2-1; V gene: TRBV9; CDR3 protein: CASRTRGSAYNEQFF
D gene: TRBD1; J gene: TRBJ1-4; V gene: TRBV12-3/TRBV12-4; CDR3 protein: CASSSRGREKLFF
D gene: -; J gene: TRBJ1-3; V gene: TRBV5-4; CDR3 protein: CASSLRTGPKSSIYF
D gene: TRBD1; J gene: TRBJ2-7; V gene: TRBV27; CDR3 protein: CASRRTGDYEQYF
D gene: TRBD2; J gene: TRBJ2-7; V gene: TRBV5-1; CDR3 protein: CASSLDPTSPYEQYF
D gene: TRBD2; J gene: TRBJ2-1; V gene: TRBV14; CDR3 protein: CASSRITKAGLAGGHQFF
D gene: TRBD1; J gene: TRBJ2-2; V gene: TRBV6-5; CDR3 protein: CASSRGPGELFF
D gene: TRBD1; J gene: TRBJ2-2; V gene: TRBV5-1; CDR3 protein: CASRDGTGRTGELFF
D gene: TRBD2; J gene: TRBJ2-2; V gene: TRBV19; CDR3 protein: CASQGLAGASGELFF
D gene: -; J gene: TRBJ2-5; V gene: TRBV2; CDR3 protein: CASSSEFGETQYF
D gene: -; J gene: TRBJ2-2; V gene: TRBV24-1; CDR3 protein: CATSDSGGGLNTGELFF
D gene: -; J gene: TRBJ1-5; V gene: TRBV10-3; CDR3 protein: CAISVSGTGPQHF
D gene: -; J gene: TRBJ2-5; V gene: TRBV24-1; CDR3 protein: CATSDDRGTQYF
D gene: TRBD2; J gene: TRBJ2-1; V gene: TRBV6-1; CDR3 protein: CASSDVAGGVNEQFF